These 10 T cell receptor beta chains came from one sample sequenced in a study of blood T cell repertoires in COVID-19. This table comes from immunoSEQ multiplex PCR, and its TCRdb copy is limited to in-frame clones, with some not included. Among about 270,000 clones listed, around 88% were seen once. The material sequenced was peripheral blood. The receptor source for this set is a woman aged 65 to 85 with COVID-19, enrolled during active disease.

The rearrangement links TRBV24-1 to TRBJ1-2; 7 bases align to TRBD1. This CDR3 has 14 residues. Trimming removed 4 bases from V and 8 bases from J; junction bases left unmatched: 9. Looked up from germline, CDR1 is KGHDR and CDR2 is SFDVKD. CDR3 nucleotide sequence: TGTGCCACCAGTGACTCCACCCGACAGGGAGGCTACACCTTC. Translating gives CATSDSTRQGGYTF.

The rearrangement uses TRBV28 and TRBJ1-1, with D hard to call. The CDR3 is 12 residues long. V lost 5 bases and J 5 bases, leaving 9 bases between the germline ends. The germline CDR1 and CDR2 sequences are MDHEN and SYDVKM. The CDR3 sequence is CASSLPRTEAFF. Written as DNA, the CDR3 is TGTGCCAGCAGTCTTCCGCGGACTGAAGCTTTCTTT.

The rearrangement links TRBV24-1 to TRBJ2-3; TRBD2 matches at 11 bases. Germline assignment: CDR1 KGHDR and CDR2 SFDVKD. The CDR3 sequence is 15 residues long. Losses at the gene ends were 4 bases for V and 2 bases for J; bases not matched to a gene: 1. The CDR3 reads CATSETSGATDTQYF. The CDR3 DNA sequence: TGTGCCACCAGTGAGACTAGCGGGGCCACAGATACGCAGTATTTT.

V is TRBV4-2 and J is TRBJ1-4; TRBD1 matches 10 bases. The CDR3 consists of 16 residues. Germline V CDR1 and CDR2: LGHNA, YNFKEQ. J lost 7 bases, V lost 0 bases, and 5 bases had no gene match. CDR3 residues: CASSQDLTGGREKLFF. DNA of the CDR3: TGTGCCAGCAGCCAAGATCTGACAGGGGGCCGTGAAAAACTGTTTTTT.

This chain connects TRBV2 to TRBJ2-3; TRBD1 aligns across 7 bases. This CDR3 is 13 amino acids long. V shed 4 bases, J shed 4 bases, and the junction held 2 bases outside the gene matches. The germline V gene has CDR1 SNHLY and CDR2 FYNNEI. The CDR3 loop is CASSATGADTQYF. The CDR3 coding sequence is TGTGCCAGCAGTGCTACAGGGGCAGATACGCAGTATTTT.

The sample holds a few counts of this clone. The chain joins TRBV7-2 to TRBJ2-2; 10 nucleotides match TRBD1. V dropped 6 bases and J dropped 5; count of bases not matched to a gene: 9. Germline CDR1 reads SGHTA; CDR2 reads FQGNSA. This CDR3 contains 16 residues. The CDR3: CASSRQGAIGTGELFF. In DNA form, the CDR3 reads TGTGCCAGCAGTCGACAGGGGGCAATAGGGACCGGGGAGCTGTTTTTT. The entire variable domain, with the rest obtained from reference TRBV7-2 and TRBJ2-2, is as follows: GAGVSQSPSNKVTEKGKDVELRCDPISGHTALYWYRQSLGQGLEFLIYFQGNSAPDKSGLPSDRFSAERTGGSVSTLTIQRTQQEDSAVYLCASSRQGAIGTGELFFGEGSRLTVL.

With respect to this clone: The same CDR3 can be traced to other DNA sequences in this sample. The CDR3 here is CASSSGTGDEKLFF. DNA of the CDR3: TGCGCCAGCAGTTCCGGGACAGGGGATGAAAAACTGTTTTTT. The rearrangement uses TRBV5-1 and TRBJ1-4; TRBD1 matches at 10 bases. The CDR3 is made up of 14 amino acids. Germline V gene sequence: CDR1 SGHRS, CDR2 YFSETQ. V trimming: 5 bases; J trimming: 6 bases; junction bases outside the gene matches: 4.

V gene TRBV18 combines with J gene TRBJ2-3; D is possibly TRBD1 (6 bases). In germline, CDR1 is KGHSH, CDR2 LQKENI. Between the trimmed V and J ends, which lost 5 bases and 1 base, there was a span of 10 bases. This CDR3 contains 14 residues. The CDR3: CASSSRQGTDTQYF. In DNA, the CDR3 is TGTGCCAGCTCATCCCGACAGGGCACAGATACGCAGTATTTT.

The chain joins TRBV6-5 to TRBJ1-3; D not certain. Trimming left V 5 bases short and J 0 bases short, with 8 bases between. The CDR3 sequence is 14 residues long. Per germline, CDR1 MNHEY and CDR2 SVGAGI. CDR3 sequence (DNA): TGTGCCAGCAGTAATGAACTCTCTGGAAACACCATATATTTT. Translating it yields CASSNELSGNTIYF.

The chain joins TRBV24-1 to TRBJ2-3, with 11 bases that match TRBD2. Germline values: CDR1 KGHDR, CDR2 SFDVKD. This CDR3 spans 17 amino acids. Trimming cost V 5 bases and J 4 bases; bases outside gene matches: 10. The CDR3 coding sequence is TGTGCCACCAGTGGTTCCCTTAGCGGGGGGGACGCAGATACGCAGTATTTT. Its protein is CATSGSLSGGDADTQYF.